The clone carrying this T cell receptor beta chain was counted a few times. The antigen remains undetermined. CDR1 is MGHDK and CDR2 is SYGVNS in the germline V gene. Trimming took 3 bases from V and 3 from J, leaving 5 bases between them. The CDR3 has 12 residues. They built TCR cDNA with 5'RACE template switching, a step that put in a universal primer site and UMIs. In TCRdb, the 5' RACE reads were re-called with MiXCR into one record per CDR3 protein. Of 60,000 to 85,000 distinct CDR3 sequences listed, more than 6.5% were seen once; the top ten hold about 40%. The data stem from a study of T cells after yellow fever vaccination. Study-level findings and limits: CD4 and CD8 compartments shared a small share of clonotypes, likely from convergent recombination. Bulk-population clonotypes that are abundant could appear as contaminants in FACS-sorted repertoires. Re-detected after boosting: most primary clones, more than 95% of CD4 and about 85% of CD8.

This TCR derives from a man aged 18 to 29 who received the YFV17D yellow fever vaccine. This material consisted of CD8+ T cells sorted from PBMCs, taken around 45 days after the first yellow fever vaccination. The chain combines TRBV25-1 with TRBJ1-2, with unresolved D. This CDR3 is CASSELHYGYTF. The DNA of the CDR3 is TGTGCCAGCAGTGAGCTCCACTATGGCTACACCTTC.